This T cell receptor (beta chain) was captured by sequencing in a study of ipilimumab plus nivolumab after autologous stem cell transplantation. This CDR3 has 13 residues. V lost 8 bases and J 2 bases, leaving 9 bases between the germline ends. Germline V gives CDR1 WSHSY, CDR2 SAAADI. Repertoires were generated with immunoSEQ multiplex PCR, while TCRdb's copy carries only in-frame clones and drops some. There are around 45,000 clones in the sample; nearly 90% occur only once, and around 0.9% lies in the top ten. The origin of this receptor is a male donor with multiple myeloma. Sequencing was performed on PBMCs, taken in a trial of ipilimumab plus nivolumab as post-transplant consolidation. The rearrangement uses TRBV10-2 and TRBJ1-4, with D unresolved. CDR3 coding DNA: TGCGCCAGCCAGCGATTCACTAATGAAAAACTGTTTTTT. Translated: CASQRFTNEKLFF.